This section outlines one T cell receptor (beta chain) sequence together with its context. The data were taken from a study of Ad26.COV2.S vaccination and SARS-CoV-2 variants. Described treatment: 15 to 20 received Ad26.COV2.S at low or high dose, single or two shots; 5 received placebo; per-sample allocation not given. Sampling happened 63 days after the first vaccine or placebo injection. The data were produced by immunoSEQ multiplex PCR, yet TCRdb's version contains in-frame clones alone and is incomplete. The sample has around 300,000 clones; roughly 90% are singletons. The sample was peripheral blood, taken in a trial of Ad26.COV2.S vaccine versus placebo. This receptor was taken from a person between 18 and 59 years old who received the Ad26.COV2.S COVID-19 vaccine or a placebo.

Here the CDR3 reads CASSSGTPPYEQYF. The DNA of the CDR3 is TGTGCCAGCTCCTCCGGGACACCTCCCTACGAGCAGTACTTC. This rearrangement joins TRBV7-9 to TRBJ2-7; tentative D call: TRBD1 (6 bases). This CDR3 is 14 amino acids long. Germline V lookup: CDR1 SEHNR, CDR2 FQNEAQ (reference sequence). Trimming stripped 8 bases from V and 2 bases from J, with 16 bases between.